This T cell receptor (beta chain) was profiled in a study of shared clonotypes between healthy human individuals. General study points: Generation probabilities of non-shared clonotypes were lower (relative to those shared by all four donors).

Naive CD45RA+ and memory CD45RA-negative subsets were split from CD4+ cells. A note on this clone: Its antigen is as yet unknown. The same CDR3 can be traced to other DNA sequences in this sample.

This CDR3 comprises 15 residues. Germline V gives CDR1 GTSNPN, CDR2 SVGIG (reference sequence). V was cut by 0 bases and J by 1 base, with 7 bases left in between. Deep-level running was used for the assay. Profiling relied on immunoSEQ multiplex PCR, and the TCRdb table lists in-frame clones only, not all of them. Among around 2.5 million clones listed, 93% were seen once. The receptor's source is a man aged 18 to 29 in good health. Some clones in this sample may be carry-over from other donors' samples. What was sequenced was naive CD4+ T cells from PBMCs. Sample subset: CD45RA+ positively selected. The chain joins TRBV30 to TRBJ2-6; the D is unclear. Here the CDR3 reads CAWSVGVSGANVLTF. CDR3 sequence (DNA): TGTGCCTGGAGTGTTGGGGTGTCTGGGGCCAACGTCCTGACTTTC.